Listed below are T cell receptor beta chains from one sample, sequenced in a study of early T cells in non-severe SARS-CoV-2 infection. Each CDR3 protein gets one entry after TCRdb re-called the 5' RACE reads with MiXCR. The sample includes roughly 80,000 distinct CDR3 sequences, roughly 12% seen only once; the top ten take 12%. Sample: whole blood, taken at baseline. Source of these receptors: an adult who was a healthcare worker with PCR-confirmed SARS-CoV-2 infection or an uninfected control (not recorded which). CDR3s include the opening cysteine and the closing phenylalanine or tryptophan. D genes are given only for firm matches. Rows give clone size only sometimes, using once, few, many, or a class for an expanded clone.

D,size,V,J,CDR3,DNA
-,-,TRBV20-1,TRBJ2-1,CSARNPTSLGNEQFF,TGCAGTGCTAGAAATCCGACTAGTCTTGGCAATGAGCAGTTCTTC
-,few,TRBV6-5,TRBJ1-6,CASSYSNPGNSPLHF,TGTGCCAGCAGTTACTCGAACCCGGGGAATTCACCCCTCCACTTT
-,-,TRBV29-1,TRBJ2-2,CSARGSGELFF,TGCAGCGCCAGGGGTTCCGGGGAGCTGTTTTTT
-,many,TRBV10-1,TRBJ2-7,CASSEFGAYEQYF,TGCGCCAGCAGTGAGTTTGGGGCCTACGAGCAGTACTTC
-,many,TRBV5-1,TRBJ1-4,CASRQGTNEKLFF,TGCGCCAGCAGGCAGGGCACTAATGAAAAACTGTTTTTT
TRBD2,few,TRBV5-1,TRBJ2-2,CASSLLGTSSTGELFF,TGCGCCAGCAGCTTGCTCGGGACTAGCAGCACCGGGGAGCTGTTTTTT
-,-,TRBV20-1,TRBJ2-3,CSARDPGGPRDTQYF,TGCAGTGCTAGAGATCCCGGGGGCCCAAGGGATACGCAGTATTTT
TRBD1,-,TRBV2,TRBJ1-6,CASSERTGVNSPLHF,TGTGCCAGCAGTGAGAGGACAGGGGTTAATTCACCCCTCCACTTT
TRBD1,many,TRBV7-8,TRBJ1-2,CASSPPTGAIYGYTF,TGTGCCAGCAGCCCACCTACAGGGGCGATCTATGGCTACACCTTC
-,-,TRBV4-2,TRBJ2-3,CASSPWRFDTQYF,TGTGCCAGCAGCCCCTGGAGGTTCGATACGCAGTATTTT
TRBD2,many,TRBV28,TRBJ2-5,CASSLRRGAETQYF,TGTGCCAGCAGTTTAAGGCGGGGGGCAGAGACCCAGTACTTC
-,-,TRBV29-1,TRBJ1-1,CSGQGWGTEAFF,TGCAGCGGGCAGGGCTGGGGGACTGAAGCTTTCTTT
-,-,TRBV5-8,TRBJ2-3,CASSGSSDWADTQYF,TGTGCCAGCAGCGGCTCTAGCGATTGGGCAGATACGCAGTATTTT
TRBD1,few,TRBV28,TRBJ1-2,CASSTGGYGYTF,TGTGCCAGCAGTACAGGGGGCTATGGCTACACCTTC
TRBD2,few,TRBV11-2,TRBJ2-5,CASSLALAGGETQYF,TGTGCCAGCAGCTTAGCACTAGCGGGGGGAGAGACCCAGTACTTC
-,many,TRBV7-9,TRBJ1-6,CASSLRNSPLHF,TGTGCCAGCAGCTTAAGGAATTCACCCCTCCACTTT
-,few,TRBV7-2,TRBJ2-3,CASSLELGTSDTQYF,TGTGCCAGCAGCTTAGAATTGGGGACTTCGGATACGCAGTATTTT
TRBD2,-,TRBV5-1,TRBJ2-7,CASSYGLAGASSYEQYF,TGCGCCAGCAGCTACGGACTAGCGGGGGCGAGCTCCTACGAGCAGTACTTC
TRBD1,many,TRBV5-5,TRBJ2-2,CASSLMGTGRSGELFF,TGTGCCAGCAGCTTGATGGGGACAGGCCGTTCGGGGGAGCTGTTTTTT
-,-,TRBV7-2,TRBJ1-4,CASSRGRFLNEKLFF,TGTGCCAGCAGCCGTGGGAGGTTCCTTAATGAAAAACTGTTTTTT
-,many,TRBV6-4,TRBJ2-3,CASSIGSTDTQYF,TGTGCCAGCAGCATCGGTAGCACAGATACGCAGTATTTT
TRBD1,-,TRBV3-1,TRBJ2-1,CASSQEDRVAYNEQFF,TGTGCCAGCAGCCAAGAAGACAGGGTCGCCTACAATGAGCAGTTCTTC
-,many,TRBV20-1,TRBJ1-1,CSARDPRTGTTEAFF,TGCAGTGCTAGAGATCCCCGTACAGGGACCACTGAAGCTTTCTTT
TRBD1,once,TRBV20-1,TRBJ1-4,CSAPKTGGIEKLFF,TGCAGTGCTCCGAAGACAGGGGGAATCGAAAAACTGTTTTTT